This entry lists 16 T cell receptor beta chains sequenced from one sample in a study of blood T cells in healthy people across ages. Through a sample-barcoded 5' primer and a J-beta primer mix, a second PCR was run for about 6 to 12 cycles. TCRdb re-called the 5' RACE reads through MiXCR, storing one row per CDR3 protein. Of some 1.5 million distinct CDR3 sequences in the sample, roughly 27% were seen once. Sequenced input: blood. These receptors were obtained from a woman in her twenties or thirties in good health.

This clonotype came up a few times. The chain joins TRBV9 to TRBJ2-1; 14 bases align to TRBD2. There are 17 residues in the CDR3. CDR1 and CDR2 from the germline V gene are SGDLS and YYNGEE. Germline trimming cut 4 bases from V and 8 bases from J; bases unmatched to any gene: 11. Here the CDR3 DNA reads TGTGCCAGCAGCCCCCGGGGGACTAGCGGGAGTGGGGATGAGCAGTTCTTC. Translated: CASSPRGTSGSGDEQFF.

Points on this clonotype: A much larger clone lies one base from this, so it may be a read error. CDR3 nucleotides: TGTGCCAGCAACACTCGGGACTCCTCCTACGAGCAGTTCTTC. Translated: CASNTRDSSYEQFF. The gene calls are TRBV7-2 and TRBJ2-1; tentative D call: TRBD2 (6 bases). The CDR3 extends over 14 amino acids. The germline gives CDR1 SGHTA, CDR2 FQGNSA. The V and J ends lost 7 bases and 10 bases respectively, with 20 bases between them.

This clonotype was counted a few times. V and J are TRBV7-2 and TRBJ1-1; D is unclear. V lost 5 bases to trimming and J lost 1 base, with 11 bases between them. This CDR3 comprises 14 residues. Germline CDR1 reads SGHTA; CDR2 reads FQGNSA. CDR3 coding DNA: TGTGCCAGCAGCACTTGGACGGCGAACACTGAAGCTTTCTTT. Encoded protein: CASSTWTANTEAFF. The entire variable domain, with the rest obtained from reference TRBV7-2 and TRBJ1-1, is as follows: GAGVSQSPSNKVTEKGKDVELRCDPISGHTALYWYRQSLGQGLEFLIYFQGNSAPDKSGLPSDRFSAERTGGSVSTLTIQRTQQEDSAVYLCASSTWTANTEAFFGQGTRLTVV.

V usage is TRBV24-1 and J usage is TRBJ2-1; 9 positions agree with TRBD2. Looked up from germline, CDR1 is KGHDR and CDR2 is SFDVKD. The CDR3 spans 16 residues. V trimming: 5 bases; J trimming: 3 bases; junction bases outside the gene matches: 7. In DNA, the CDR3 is TGTGCCACCAGTGGGAGGGCTAGCGGGGACTACAATGAGCAGTTCTTC. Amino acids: CATSGRASGDYNEQFF.

The CDR3: CASSTGTYGDTQYF. CDR3 coding DNA: TGTGCCAGCAGCACCGGGACTTACGGAGATACGCAGTATTTT. The chain employs TRBV28 and TRBJ2-3, with a tentative D call TRBD2 (6 bases). Germline CDR1 MDHEN, CDR2 SYDVKM. The CDR3 spans 14 residues. V lost 6 bases and J 5 bases, leaving 15 bases between the germline ends.

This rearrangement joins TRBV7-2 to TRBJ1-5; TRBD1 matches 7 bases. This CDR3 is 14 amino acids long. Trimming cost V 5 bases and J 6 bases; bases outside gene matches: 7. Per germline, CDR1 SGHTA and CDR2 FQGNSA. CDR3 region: CASSPGTAAQPQHF. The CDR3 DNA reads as TGTGCCAGCAGCCCCGGGACAGCGGCTCAGCCCCAGCATTTT. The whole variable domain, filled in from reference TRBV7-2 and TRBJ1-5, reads GAGVSQSPSNKVTEKGKDVELRCDPISGHTALYWYRQSLGQGLEFLIYFQGNSAPDKSGLPSDRFSAERTGGSVSTLTIQRTQQEDSAVYLCASSPGTAAQPQHFGDGTRLSIL.

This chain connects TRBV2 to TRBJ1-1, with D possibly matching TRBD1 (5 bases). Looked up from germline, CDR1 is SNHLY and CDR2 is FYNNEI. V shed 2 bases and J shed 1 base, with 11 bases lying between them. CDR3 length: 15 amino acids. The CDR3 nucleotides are TGTGCCAGCAGTGAATACATGGGGGGGAACACTGAAGCTTTCTTT. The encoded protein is CASSEYMGGNTEAFF.

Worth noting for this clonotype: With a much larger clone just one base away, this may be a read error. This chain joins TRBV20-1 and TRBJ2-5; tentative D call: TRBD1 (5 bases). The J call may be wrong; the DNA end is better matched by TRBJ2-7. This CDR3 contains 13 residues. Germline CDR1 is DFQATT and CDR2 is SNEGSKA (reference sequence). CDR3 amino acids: CSAGQGDHYEQYF. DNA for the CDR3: TGCAGTGCTGGGCAGGGCGACCACTACGAGCAGTACTTC.

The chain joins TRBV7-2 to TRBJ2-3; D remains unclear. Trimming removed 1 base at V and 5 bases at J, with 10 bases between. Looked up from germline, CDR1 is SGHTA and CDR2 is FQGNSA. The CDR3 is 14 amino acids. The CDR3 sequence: CASSLVLSGDTQYF. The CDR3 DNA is TGTGCCAGCAGCTTAGTGCTATCGGGAGATACGCAGTATTTT.

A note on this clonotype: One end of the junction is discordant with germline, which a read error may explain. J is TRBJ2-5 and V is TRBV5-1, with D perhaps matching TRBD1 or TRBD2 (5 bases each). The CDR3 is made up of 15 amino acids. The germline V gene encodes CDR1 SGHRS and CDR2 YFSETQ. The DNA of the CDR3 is TGCGCCAGCAGCCAATCCGGGACCCCTTGGGGGACCCGGTACTTC. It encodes CASSQSGTPWGTRYF.

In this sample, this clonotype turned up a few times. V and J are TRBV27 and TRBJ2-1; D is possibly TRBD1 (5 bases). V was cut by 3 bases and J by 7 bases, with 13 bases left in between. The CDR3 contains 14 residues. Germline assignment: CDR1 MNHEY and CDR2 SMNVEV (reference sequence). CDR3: CASSFTLRVNEQFF. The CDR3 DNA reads TGTGCCAGCAGTTTTACTCTCAGGGTGAATGAGCAGTTCTTC.

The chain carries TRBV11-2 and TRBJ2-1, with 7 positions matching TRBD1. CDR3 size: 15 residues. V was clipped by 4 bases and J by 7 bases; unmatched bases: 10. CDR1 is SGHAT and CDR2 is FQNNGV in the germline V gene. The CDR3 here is CASSSQPTGTNEQFF. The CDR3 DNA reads TGTGCCAGCAGCTCACAACCGACAGGGACAAATGAGCAGTTCTTC.

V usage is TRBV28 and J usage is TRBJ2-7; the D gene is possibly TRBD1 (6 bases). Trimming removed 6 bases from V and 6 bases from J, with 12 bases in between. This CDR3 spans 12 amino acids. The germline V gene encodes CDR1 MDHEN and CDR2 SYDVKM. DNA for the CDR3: TGTGCCAGCAGGAAAGGGGGACGCGAGCAGTACTTC. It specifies CASRKGGREQYF.

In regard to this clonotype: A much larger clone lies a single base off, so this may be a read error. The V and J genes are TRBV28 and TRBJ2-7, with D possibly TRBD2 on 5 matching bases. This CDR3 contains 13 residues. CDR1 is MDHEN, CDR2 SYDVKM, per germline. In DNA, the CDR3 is TGTGTCAGCAGTTTAGGGCAGACTACGCAGCAGTACTTC. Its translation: CVSSLGQTTQQYF.

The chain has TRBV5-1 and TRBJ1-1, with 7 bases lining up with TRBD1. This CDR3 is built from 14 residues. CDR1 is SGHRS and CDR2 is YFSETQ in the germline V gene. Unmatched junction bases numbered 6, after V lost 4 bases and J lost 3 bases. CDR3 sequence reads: CASSGSRGYTEAFF. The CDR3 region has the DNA TGCGCCAGCAGCGGGAGCAGGGGGTACACTGAAGCTTTCTTT.

CDR3 sequence (DNA): TGCAGTGCTCCTTCCAGTCACACAGATACGCAGTATTTT. Its protein product is CSAPSSHTDTQYF. The V call is TRBV20-1, the J call TRBJ2-3, with D unclear. CDR3 length: 13 residues. The germline CDR1 and CDR2 sequences are DFQATT and SNEGSKA (reference sequence). Trimming removed 5 bases from V and 2 bases from J, with 11 bases in between.